This T cell receptor (beta chain) comes out of a study of identical twins. Only a few counts were recorded for this clonotype. Germline V gene data show CDR1 as LGHNA and CDR2 as YSLEER. Trimming took off 3 bases at V and 8 bases at J, with 12 bases between the two ends. This CDR3 spans 13 amino acids. TCRdb recomputed calls from the 5' RACE reads with MiXCR, one row per CDR3 protein. The sample lists under 900,000 distinct CDR3 sequences, over 15% occurring once. This sample also appeared in a second study, on T cells expressing NK-cell markers.

The rearrangement links TRBV4-3 to TRBJ2-3; D remains ambiguous. Material for sequencing was PBMCs. This clonotype was obtained from a woman between 18 and 29 years old in good health. CDR3 residues: CASSQESRGTQYF. CDR3 in DNA: TGCGCCAGCAGCCAGGAGTCCCGCGGTACGCAGTATTTT.